The source of this T cell receptor beta chain is a study of blood T cell repertoires in COVID-19 (dated by TCRdb to between 2020 and 2021). About the full investigation: The collaborator samples originated in the United States, Italy and Spain and spanned the acute and convalescent phases of COVID-19. The material from the prospective study consisted of cDNA or gDNA derived from T cells, B-cell-depleted T cells, or PBMCs. Subjects who had been exposed to COVID-19, were actively infected with it, or had recovered from it provided the deeply sampled blood TCRbeta repertoires that made up the dataset. The repertoires were released in a freely available public database intended as a resource for research on the immune response to SARS-CoV-2. Samples were obtained from the ongoing ImmuneRACE study (first 160 participants) and from some 1,200 subjects provided by 6 global collaborators. The sample metadata nearly always contained a de-identified subject ID, COVID-19 status, age in years and sex. HLA class I and class II types, where available, came from metadata supplied by the sample provider rather than from assay-based typing. What the work shows at the level of the full study, not this receptor alone: How much clinical and demographic metadata was included differed by source and by participant, and the metadata was provided uncurated.

Whole blood was collected in K2EDTA tubes by collaborating institutions according to the institutions' own protocols. For TCRbeta analysis, collaborator samples were shipped as frozen whole blood, as isolated PBMCs, or as DNA extracted from either sample type. A remark on this clone: No cognate antigen has been identified for it. Base-call qualities are not available, and no considerably larger clone is one nucleotide away.

The immunoSEQ Assay, a bias-controlled multiplex PCR, was used to amplify TCRbeta CDR3 regions from genomic DNA. The paper's processing steps were these. Nucleated cell counts per sample were estimated from amplification of reference gene primers within the assay. To quantify the absolute abundance of each unique TCRbeta CDR3 rearrangement, sequence reads were collapsed and filtered. For each sample, productive Simpson clonality was calculated as the square root of Simpson's diversity index over productive rearrangements. Drawn from immuneACCESS, this table holds only the in-frame rearrangements with V and J called that TCRdb kept. Clones are partly lost; checked studies trace under half to an unresolved V gene and leave the rest unexplained. V, J and clone size derive from that table, while D and trimming were established from the DNA sequence. The table for this sample lists a few hundred thousand clones; around nine tenths of them were counted only once. The biggest ten clones account for approximately 12% of the sample.

Trimmed from V: 5 bases; trimmed from J: 0 bases; junction bases lacking a gene match: 10. The CDR3 runs 17 amino acids, cysteine and phenylalanine included. Left in the record is the CDR3 DNA by itself, 51 bases read in frame from the first base. The germline V gene encodes CDR1 LGHDT and CDR2 YNNKEL (reference sequence). Sequencing was performed on peripheral blood. This clonotype was sampled from a woman in her sixties with acute or convalescent COVID-19. The receptor chain draws on TRBV3-1 (or the pseudogene TRBV3-2) and TRBJ1-3, with 7 bases aligning to TRBD1. Here the CDR3 is given as CASSVGTALRSGNTIYF. The nucleotides read TGTGCCAGCAGCGTCGGGACAGCACTCCGCTCTGGAAACACCATATATTTT.